This TCR beta chain comes out of a study of cytomegalovirus exposure and HLA in healthy donors. Points on this clone: What it binds is unknown.

The primer mix had 60 Vbeta and 13 Jbeta primers. The assay was immunoSEQ multiplex PCR, and TCRdb's table has in-frame clones only and misses some. The top ten hold around 1.5% of the sample, which has about 180,000 clones, over 65% seen once. This CDR3 has 15 amino acids. Trimming left V 2 bases short and J 5 bases short, with 18 bases between. CDR1 and CDR2 (germline): GTSNPN, SVGIG (reference sequence). Study observations and caveats: The authors judged a highly shared variant cluster likely a sequencing artifact. A later analysis showed TCR association rates differing by HLA locus, peaking at DRB1 and lowest at HLA-C.

This TCR was sampled from a man aged 18 to 30 in good health and CMV-seronegative. This sequence joins TRBV30 and TRBJ2-5; D is possibly TRBD2 (6 bases). The sample comprised PBMCs. The CDR3 here is CAWSTTTSFRETQYF. The CDR3 DNA reads TGTGCCTGGAGTACAACCACTAGCTTTAGGGAGACCCAGTACTTC.